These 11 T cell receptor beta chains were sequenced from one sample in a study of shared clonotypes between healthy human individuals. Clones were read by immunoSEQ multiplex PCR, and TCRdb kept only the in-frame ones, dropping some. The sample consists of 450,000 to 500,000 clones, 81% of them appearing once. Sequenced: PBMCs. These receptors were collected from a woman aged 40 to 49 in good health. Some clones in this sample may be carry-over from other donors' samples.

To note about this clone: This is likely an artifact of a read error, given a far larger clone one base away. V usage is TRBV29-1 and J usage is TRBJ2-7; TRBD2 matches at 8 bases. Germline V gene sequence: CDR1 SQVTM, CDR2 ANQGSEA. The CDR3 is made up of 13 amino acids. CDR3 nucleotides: TGCAGCGTTGTACTTGCGGGAGGATACGAGCTGTACTTC. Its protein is CSVVLAGGYELYF.

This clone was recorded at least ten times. This CDR3 is CAWSVRSSWGETQYF. CDR3 DNA: TGTGCCTGGAGTGTAAGGTCCTCCTGGGGGGAGACCCAGTACTTC. The chain joins TRBV30 to TRBJ2-5; either TRBD1 or TRBD2 may fit D (5 bases each). V was trimmed by 0 bases and J by 5 bases, leaving 16 bases between them. This CDR3 spans 15 amino acids. Germline V lookup: CDR1 GTSNPN, CDR2 SVGIG (reference sequence).

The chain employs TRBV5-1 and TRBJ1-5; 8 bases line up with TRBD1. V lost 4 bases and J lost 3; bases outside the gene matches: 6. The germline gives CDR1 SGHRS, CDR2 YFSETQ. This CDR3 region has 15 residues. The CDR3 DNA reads TGCGCCAGCAGCCACCGGGACAGGTCCAATCAGCCCCAGCATTTT. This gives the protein CASSHRDRSNQPQHF. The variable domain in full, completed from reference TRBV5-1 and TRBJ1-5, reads KAGVTQTPRYLIKTRGQQVTLSCSPISGHRSVSWYQQTPGQGLQFLFEYFSETQRNKGNFPGRFSGRQFSNSRSEMNVSTLELGDSALYLCASSHRDRSNQPQHFGDGTRLSIL.

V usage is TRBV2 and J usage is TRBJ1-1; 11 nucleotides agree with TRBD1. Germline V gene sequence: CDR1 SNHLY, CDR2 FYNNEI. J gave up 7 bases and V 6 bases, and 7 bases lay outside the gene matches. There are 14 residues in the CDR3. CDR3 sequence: CASRPGQGANEAFF. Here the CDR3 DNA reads TGTGCCAGCAGACCCGGACAGGGGGCTAATGAAGCTTTCTTT.

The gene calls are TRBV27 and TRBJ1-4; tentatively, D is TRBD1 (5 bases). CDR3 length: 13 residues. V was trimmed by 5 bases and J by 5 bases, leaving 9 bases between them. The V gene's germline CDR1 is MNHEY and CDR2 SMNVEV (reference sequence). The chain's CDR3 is CASSRDLNEKLFF. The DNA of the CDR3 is TGTGCCAGCAGTAGGGACTTAAATGAAAAACTGTTTTTT.

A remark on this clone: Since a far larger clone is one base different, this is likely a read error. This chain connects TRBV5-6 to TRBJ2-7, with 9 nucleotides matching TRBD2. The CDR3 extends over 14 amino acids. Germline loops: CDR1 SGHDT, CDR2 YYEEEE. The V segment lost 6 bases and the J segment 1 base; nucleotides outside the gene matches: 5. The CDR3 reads CASKFAGGSYEQYF. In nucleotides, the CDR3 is TGTGCCAGCAAATTTGCGGGAGGGTCCTACGAGCAGTACTTC.

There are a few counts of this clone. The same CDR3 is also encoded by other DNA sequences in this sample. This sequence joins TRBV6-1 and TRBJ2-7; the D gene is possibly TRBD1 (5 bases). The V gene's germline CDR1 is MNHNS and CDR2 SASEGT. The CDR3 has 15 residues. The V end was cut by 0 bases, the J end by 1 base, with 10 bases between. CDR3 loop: CASSEAHRSSYEQYF. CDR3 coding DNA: TGTGCCAGCAGTGAAGCGCACAGGAGTTCCTACGAGCAGTACTTC.

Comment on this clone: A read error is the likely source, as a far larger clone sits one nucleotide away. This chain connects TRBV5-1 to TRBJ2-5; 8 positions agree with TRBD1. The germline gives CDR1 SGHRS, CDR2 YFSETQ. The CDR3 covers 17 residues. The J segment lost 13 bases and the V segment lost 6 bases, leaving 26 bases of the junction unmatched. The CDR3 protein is CASTRGTGNGESYERYF. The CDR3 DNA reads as TGCGCCAGCACAAGGGGGACAGGAAACGGGGAATCCTACGAGCGGTACTTC. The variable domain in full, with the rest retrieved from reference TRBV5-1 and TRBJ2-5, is KAGVTQTPRYLIKTRGQQVTLSCSPISGHRSVSWYQQTPGQGLQFLFEYFSETQRNKGNFPGRFSGRQFSNSRSEMNVSTLELGDSALYLCASTRGTGNGESYERYFGPGTRLLVL.

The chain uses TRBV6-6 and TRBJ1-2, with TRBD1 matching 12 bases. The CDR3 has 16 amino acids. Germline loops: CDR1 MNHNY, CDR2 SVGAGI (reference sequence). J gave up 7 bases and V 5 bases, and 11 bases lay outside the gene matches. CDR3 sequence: CASSGPPGQGAGGYTF. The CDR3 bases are TGTGCCAGCAGTGGACCGCCGGGACAGGGGGCGGGTGGCTACACCTTC.

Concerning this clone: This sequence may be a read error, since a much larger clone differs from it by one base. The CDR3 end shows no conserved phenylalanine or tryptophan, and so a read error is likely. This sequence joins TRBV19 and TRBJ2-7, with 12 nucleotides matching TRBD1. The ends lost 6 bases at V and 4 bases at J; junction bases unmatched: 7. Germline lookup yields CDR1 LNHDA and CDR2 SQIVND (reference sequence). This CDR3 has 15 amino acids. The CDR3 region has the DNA TGTGCCAGTAGCCTGGGGGACAGGGGGCTATACGAGCAGTACTTA. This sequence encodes CASSLGDRGLYEQYL.

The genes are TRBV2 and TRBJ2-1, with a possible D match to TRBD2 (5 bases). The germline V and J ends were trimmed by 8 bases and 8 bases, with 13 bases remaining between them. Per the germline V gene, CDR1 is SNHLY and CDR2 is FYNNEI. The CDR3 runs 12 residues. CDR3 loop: CASRMWGDEQFF. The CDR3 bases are TGTGCCAGCCGCATGTGGGGAGATGAGCAGTTCTTC. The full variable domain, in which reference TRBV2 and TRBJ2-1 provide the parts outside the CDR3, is EPEVTQTPSHQVTQMGQEVILRCVPISNHLYFYWYRQILGQKVEFLVSFYNNEISEKSEIFDDQFSVERPDGSNFTLKIRSTKLEDSAMYFCASRMWGDEQFFGPGTRLTVL.